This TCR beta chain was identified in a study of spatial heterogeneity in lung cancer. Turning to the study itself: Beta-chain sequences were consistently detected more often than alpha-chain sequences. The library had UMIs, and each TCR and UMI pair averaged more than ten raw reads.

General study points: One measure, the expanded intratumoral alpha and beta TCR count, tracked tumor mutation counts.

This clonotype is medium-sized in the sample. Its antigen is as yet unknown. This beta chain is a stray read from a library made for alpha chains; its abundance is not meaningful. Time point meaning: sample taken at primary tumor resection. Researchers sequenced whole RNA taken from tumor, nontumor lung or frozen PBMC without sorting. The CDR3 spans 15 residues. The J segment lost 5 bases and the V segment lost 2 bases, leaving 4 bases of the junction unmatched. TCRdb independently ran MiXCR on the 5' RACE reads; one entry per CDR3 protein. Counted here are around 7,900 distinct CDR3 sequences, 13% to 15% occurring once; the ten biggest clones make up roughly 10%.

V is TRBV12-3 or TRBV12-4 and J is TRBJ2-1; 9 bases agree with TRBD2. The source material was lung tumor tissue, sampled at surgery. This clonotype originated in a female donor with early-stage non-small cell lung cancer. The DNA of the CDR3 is TGTGCCAGCAGTTTATTCCTAGCGGGGAACAATGAGCAGTTCTTC. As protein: CASSLFLAGNNEQFF.